This T cell receptor beta chain came from a study of blood T cell repertoires in COVID-19. Across the study: Acute and convalescent COVID-19 specimens originated in the United States, Italy and Spain.

Authors' methods: Amplification of reference gene primers provided the estimated nucleated cell counts. The assay was immunoSEQ multiplex PCR, and TCRdb's table has in-frame clones only and misses some. The V and J calls and the clone size are those of that table, but D and trimming were determined from the DNA. The table includes approximately 31,000 clones, more than 85% detected once. The germline V gene encodes CDR1 SQVTM and CDR2 ANQGSEA. Trimming removed 4 bases at V and 0 bases at J, with 9 bases between. CDR3 length equals 13 residues. This chain connects TRBV29-1 to TRBJ1-1; D may be TRBD1 (5 bases). Input material: peripheral blood. The receptor comes from a woman at least 80 years old with active or convalescent COVID-19. The DNA of the CDR3 is TGCAGCGTTGCGACAGCATTGAACACTGAAGCTTTCTTT. It specifies CSVATALNTEAFF. Full variable domain (missing parts from reference TRBV29-1 and TRBJ1-1): SAVISQKPSRDICQRGTSLTIQCQVDSQVTMMFWYRQQPGQSLTLIATANQGSEATYESGFVIDKFPISRPNLTFSTLTVSNMSPEDSSIYLCSVATALNTEAFFGQGTRLTVV.